In its sample, the clone carrying this T cell receptor beta chain was seen many times. The target antigen is unknown. TCRbeta library construction was performed incorporating unique molecular identifiers. TCRdb processed the PCR reads anew with MiXCR; each CDR3 protein has one entry. The repertoire holds 55,000 to 90,000 distinct CDR3 sequences, with roughly 5.2% as singletons. This sample was taken from a study of T-cell reconstitution after alpha-beta-depleted transplantation in children. Study-level points and caveats: The authors attributed T-cell counts and diversity one year after transplant mostly to newly produced T cells. Where alpha-beta T cells came from about two months after transplant was reportedly several hundred expanded graft clones. High day-60 TCRbeta diversity in some patients came from surviving recipient T cells and thymic progenitors.

J gave up 0 bases and V 0 bases, and 7 bases lay outside the gene matches. In germline, CDR1 is SGHRS, CDR2 YFSETQ. This CDR3 is built from 18 residues. The source was PBMCs, mostly from graft donor cells, collected 180 days after TCRalphabeta/CD19-depleted stem cell transplant. The TCR originated in a boy in the first two years of life who had a stem cell transplant for acute myeloid leukemia, so the T cells may come from the graft donor. The chain couples TRBV5-1 to TRBJ2-7, with 12 bases lining up with TRBD2. DNA for the CDR3: TGCGCCAGCAGCTTGGTAGCCGGACTAGCGGGGAGCTCCTACGAGCAGTACTTC. Residues: CASSLVAGLAGSSYEQYF.